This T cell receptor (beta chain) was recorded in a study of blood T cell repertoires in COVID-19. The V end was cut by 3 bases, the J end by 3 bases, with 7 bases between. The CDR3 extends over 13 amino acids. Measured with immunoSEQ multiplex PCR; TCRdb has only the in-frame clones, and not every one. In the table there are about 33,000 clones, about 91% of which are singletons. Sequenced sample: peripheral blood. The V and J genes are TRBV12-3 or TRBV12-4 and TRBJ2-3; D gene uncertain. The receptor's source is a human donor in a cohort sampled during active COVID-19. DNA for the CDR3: TGTGCCAGCAGTTTGAGGTTGACAGATACGCAGTATTTT. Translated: CASSLRLTDTQYF.